Listed below are T cell receptor beta chains from one sample, sequenced in a study of read filtering for tumor transcriptome and immune sequencing. Each CDR3 protein is one row after TCRdb ran MiXCR on the reads. Of about 24,000 distinct CDR3 sequences listed, more than 20% are singletons. The sequenced sample consisted of a population of CD138-negative cells sorted from bone marrow. These TCRs come from a donor at least 40 years old with multiple myeloma. Each CDR3 is given with its conserved first and last residue. The D gene is left open where the match is weak. Clone sizes are given selectively: once, few, many, or a class where the clone is expanded.

TRBJ2-3 NA NA TRBV29-1 TGCCGCGTTGATTGGGATACGCAGTATTTT CRVDWDTQYF
TRBJ2-3 NA few TRBV2 TGTGCCAGCAGTGAAGAGTTTAGCACAGATACGCAGTATTTT CASSEEFSTDTQYF
TRBJ2-1 TRBD2 many TRBV5-1 TGCGCCAGCAGTAAGTTTGCGGGAGGGCTCCTTCCTGACAACAATGAGCAGTTCTTC CASSKFAGGLLPDNNEQFF
TRBJ2-4 NA NA TRBV20-1 TGCAGTGCTAGAGATCTGAGGGCAGGGCTAGCCCAAAACATTCAGTACTTC CSARDLRAGLAQNIQYF
TRBJ2-1 NA NA TRBV29-1 TGCAGCGGGACACCGGGACGAGCTTACAATGAGCAGTTCTTC CSGTPGRAYNEQFF
TRBJ2-7 TRBD1 many TRBV7-9 TGTGCCAGCAGCTTAGGGAGCGGGACAGGGCCCTACGAGCAGTACTTC CASSLGSGTGPYEQYF
TRBJ2-3 NA many TRBV7-3 TGTGCCAGCAGCCCCGACAGGGCTTTAGCGGGTCGCCTTAGCACAGATACGCAGTATTTT CASSPDRALAGRLSTDTQYF
TRBJ2-1 TRBD2 many TRBV24-1 TGTGCCACCAGTGACCCACTAGCGGGATACAATGAGCAGTTCTTC CATSDPLAGYNEQFF
TRBJ2-1 TRBD2 medium-sized TRBV4-1 TGCGCCAGCAGCCAAGAGGCGGCGGGAGTGGGTTACAATGAGCAGTTCTTC CASSQEAAGVGYNEQFF
TRBJ2-5 TRBD2 NA TRBV7-9 TGTGCCGGCAGCCCCATGAGGGTAGCGGGGGCAACGGAGACCCAGTACTTC CAGSPMRVAGATETQYF
TRBJ2-7 NA many TRBV11-3 TGTGCCAGCAGCTTAGACGGGAATTCCTACGAGCAGTACTTC CASSLDGNSYEQYF
TRBJ2-1 TRBD2 NA TRBV9 TGTGCCAGCGGCCCGCGGACTAGCGGGAGCGCCGATGAGCAATTCTTC CASGPRTSGSADEQFF
TRBJ2-3 NA many TRBV28 TGTGCCAGCAGTTCCCAACGAGAGGGCCGAGATACGCAGTATTTT CASSSQREGRDTQYF
TRBJ2-1 TRBD2 NA TRBV28 TGTGCCAGCAGTCACGACCTAGCGGGAGGGTATAATGAGCAGTTCTTC CASSHDLAGGYNEQFF
TRBJ2-7 NA NA TRBV11-2 TGTGCCAGCAGCTTAGGGGGATGGGGGGAGCAGTACTTC CASSLGGWGEQYF
TRBJ2-5 TRBD2 many TRBV5-1 TGCGCCAGCAGCAAGGGACTAGCGGGAGACGAGACCCAGTACTTC CASSKGLAGDETQYF
TRBJ1-1 NA many TRBV15 TGTGCCACCAGCAGTCCCCCCCGGGACACTGAAGCTTTCTTT CATSSPPRDTEAFF
TRBJ2-1 NA few TRBV28 TGTGCCAGCAGTTTCCGGGGGTGGCGGGGGCGGGCGACCTACAATGAGCAGTTCTTC CASSFRGWRGRATYNEQFF
TRBJ2-1 TRBD1 NA TRBV27 TGTGCCAGCAGTTTATTCGTGACAGGGTACTACAATGAGCAGTTCTTC CASSLFVTGYYNEQFF
TRBJ2-3 NA many TRBV20-1 TGCAGTGCTAGAGAACTAGCAACAGATACGCAGTATTTT CSARELATDTQYF
TRBJ1-1 NA many TRBV29-1 TGCAGCGTCGGGACTCCCTGGGGCACTGAAGCTTTCTTT CSVGTPWGTEAFF
TRBJ2-3 NA many TRBV6-6 TGTGCCAGCAGTTACTCTAGCGGAAGCACAGATACGCAGTATTTT CASSYSSGSTDTQYF
TRBJ2-1 TRBD2 many TRBV5-8 TGTGCCAGCAGCTTGGTAGCGGGAGGCCACCATGAGCAGTTCTTC CASSLVAGGHHEQFF
TRBJ2-1 TRBD2 many TRBV27 TGTGCCAGCAGACCGGGACTAGCGGACAATGAGCAGTTCTTC CASRPGLADNEQFF
TRBJ2-1 TRBD2 medium-sized TRBV5-1 TGCGCCAGCAGCTTGGGCCCGGGAGGTAGCAATGAGCAGTTCTTC CASSLGPGGSNEQFF
TRBJ2-1 NA many TRBV19 TGTGCCAGTAGTATAGAGGCGACAGGCGGGCATGAGCAGTTCTTC CASSIEATGGHEQFF
TRBJ2-3 TRBD2 many TRBV7-2 TGTGCCAGCAGCTTATCGGGACTAGCGACAGATACGCAGTATTTT CASSLSGLATDTQYF
TRBJ2-5 NA few TRBV18 TGTGCCAGCTCACCACCGAGGCCCGCGGAGACCCAGTACTTC CASSPPRPAETQYF
TRBJ2-6 NA NA TRBV10-3 TGTGCCATGAGGGTAGCGGCCTCTGGGGCCGACGTCCTGACTTTC CAMRVAASGADVLTF
TRBJ2-1 TRBD2 many TRBV4-1 TGCGCCAGCAGCCCGGGGAGGGGGATAGCGGGAATGAATGAGCAGTTCTTC CASSPGRGIAGMNEQFF
TRBJ1-5 NA many TRBV29-1 TGCAGCGTTGGCCAGGGTAGCAATCAGCCCCAGCATTTT CSVGQGSNQPQHF
TRBJ2-7 NA many TRBV11-2 TGTGCCAGCAGCTTAGATCGGGCCGTCCAGTACTTC CASSLDRAVQYF
TRBJ2-1 NA NA TRBV27 TGTGCCTGCATTTACCCAAACGGGAATGAGCAGTTCTTC CACIYPNGNEQFF
TRBJ2-7 NA many TRBV19 TGTGCCAGTAGTATCGGTAGCCAGTACGAGCAGTACTTC CASSIGSQYEQYF
TRBJ2-7 TRBD2 many TRBV5-1 TGCGCCAGCAGCGGGGGACTAGCGGGAGTGAACGAGCAGTACTTC CASSGGLAGVNEQYF
TRBJ1-1 NA many TRBV15 TGTGCCACCAGCAGGAACACTGAAGCTTTCTTT CATSRNTEAFF
TRBJ2-1 TRBD2 many TRBV20-1 TGCAGTGCTAGTAAGTTAAGACTAGCAGGGCTTGGGAATGAGCAGTTCTTC CSASKLRLAGLGNEQFF
TRBJ2-4 NA NA TRBV29-1 TGCAGCGTTGAATCCTTTAGAGGTAACATTCAGTACTTC CSVESFRGNIQYF
TRBJ1-6 NA many TRBV6-2/TRBV6-3 TGTGCCAGCAGTTACGGGGGGAGCGGAGGTTCACCCCTCCACTTT CASSYGGSGGSPLHF